The clone carrying this TCR beta chain was counted at least ten times. The antigen remains unidentified. The TCR beta CDR3 regions underwent amplification using RNA transcripts as the source. First-round RT-PCR of the TCR CDR3 relied on the HTBI primer set. TCRdb reprocessed the multiplex PCR reads via MiXCR and lists one record per CDR3 protein. The table lists a few hundred thousand distinct CDR3 sequences, 15% to 20% of them singletons. With 8 bases removed from V and 2 bases from J, the gap between germline ends came to 12 bases. The CDR3 extends over 13 amino acids. Germline-derived CDR1 and CDR2 are SNHLY and FYNNEI. This entry belongs to a study of T cells in Graves' hyperthyroidism and ophthalmopathy. Whole-study findings and limits: Ophthalmopathy was identified by the model a median roughly six months ahead of onset.

Each ophthalmopathy patient scored at least 3 on the Clinical Activity Score and at least 4 on NOSPECS grade, with duration under 3 months. Together with thyroid ultrasound, orbital computed tomography, serum thyroxine and TRAb, clinical symptoms were used for diagnoses. The chain is built from TRBV2 and TRBJ2-5; no definite D call. This TCR derives from a man aged 18 to 29 with Graves' ophthalmopathy. Sequenced: blood. Written as DNA, the CDR3 is TGTGCCAGCCGACCCCCGATGCAAGAGACCCAGTACTTC. Translated, it gives CASRPPMQETQYF.